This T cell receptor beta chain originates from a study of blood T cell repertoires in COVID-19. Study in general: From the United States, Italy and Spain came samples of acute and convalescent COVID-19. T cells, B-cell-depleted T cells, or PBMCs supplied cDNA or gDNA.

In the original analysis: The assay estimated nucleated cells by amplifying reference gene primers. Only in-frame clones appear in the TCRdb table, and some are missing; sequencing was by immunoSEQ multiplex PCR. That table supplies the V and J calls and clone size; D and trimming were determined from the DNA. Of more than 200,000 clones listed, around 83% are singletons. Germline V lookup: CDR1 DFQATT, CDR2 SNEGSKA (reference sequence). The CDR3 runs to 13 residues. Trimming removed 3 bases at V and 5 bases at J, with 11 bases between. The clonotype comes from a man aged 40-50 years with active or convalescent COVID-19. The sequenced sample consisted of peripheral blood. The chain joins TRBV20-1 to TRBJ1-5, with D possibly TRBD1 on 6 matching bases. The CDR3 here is CSASSDSYQPQHF. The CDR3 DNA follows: TGCAGTGCTAGTTCGGACAGTTATCAGCCCCAGCATTTT.